This T cell receptor beta chain was sequenced for a study of blood T cells in healthy people across ages. The draw of peripheral blood yielded approximately 10 milliliters from each donor. The authors ran a second PCR of about 7 to 11 cycles using a sample-barcoded 5' primer and a J-beta primer mix. Samples each returned at least 3 million CDR3-containing paired-end reads. TCRdb called the 5' RACE reads again in MiXCR, with one record for every CDR3 protein. Altogether fewer than 900,000 distinct CDR3 sequences are present, around half being singletons, with the ten largest covering 30% to 35%. The source is a woman aged 55 to 70 in good health. The sample was blood.

The CDR3 sequence: CASSLSLAVMIYEQYF. Written as DNA, the CDR3 is TGTGCCAGCAGTTTATCCTTAGCGGTCATGATCTACGAGCAGTACTTC. The chain combines TRBV27 with TRBJ2-7; TRBD2 is a possible D gene (6 bases). This CDR3 contains 16 residues. Trimming removed 0 bases from V and 3 bases from J, with 15 bases in between. Germline assignment: CDR1 MNHEY and CDR2 SMNVEV (reference sequence).